The T cell receptor (beta chain) described here comes from a study of molecular identifiers for immune sequencing clone quantification. Study conclusions and caveats: Identical TCR molecules can share a barcode, and this sharing could underestimate highly expanded clone sizes.

The bulk TCR libraries were made with methods described before and with listed TCR primers. TCRdb analysed the PCR reads with MiXCR anew, one entry per CDR3 protein. The repertoire holds about 510,000 distinct CDR3 sequences, around a fifth seen once, with around 0.86% in the top ten. The CDR3 runs to 12 residues. CDR1 is LGHDT, CDR2 YNNKEL, per germline (reference sequence). Trimming shortened V by 1 base and J by 14 bases, and 12 bases separated the two germline ends. This clonotype has a count of ten or more. As yet, its antigen is unknown. The clonotype comes from a human donor in good health. Some libraries in this study had Jurkat cell RNA spiked in. The chain combines TRBV3-1 with TRBJ1-5; D call uncertain. Sequenced input: naive CD8+ T cells from blood, with Jurkat cell RNA spiked in. Subset denoted: FACS-sorted CD8+CD4-CCR7+CD45RA+ naive T cells. The CDR3 sequence: CASSQGPTTKHF. The CDR3 DNA sequence: TGTGCCAGCAGCCAAGGACCGACAACGAAGCATTTT.